The clone carrying this T cell receptor beta chain was counted a few times. Its specificity is not known. Sequence at one end of the junction differs from germline and may be a read error. The read falls 3 residues short of the CDR3 end, and the missing part is taken from the germline J gene. This entry belongs to a study of T cell clonality in common variable immunodeficiency. The data were produced by immunoSEQ multiplex PCR, yet TCRdb's version contains in-frame clones alone and is incomplete. This sample comprises roughly 20,000 clones, none seen once only. Germline values: CDR1 MNHNS, CDR2 SASEGT. This CDR3 region has 15 residues. Study-level results: Authors noted CVID clonality's cause needs subpopulation repertoire sequencing. TCRbeta clonality was increased in CVID versus healthy controls. Fewer deletions and N-nucleotide insertions were reportedly seen in common variable immunodeficiency TCR beta sequences.

Diagnosis required reduced IgG, IgA and/or IgM with specific antibody deficiency. The clonotype comes from a human donor with common variable immunodeficiency. The sample was peripheral blood mononuclear cells. The chain is built from TRBV6-1 and TRBJ2-3; 7 nucleotides agree with TRBD2. The CDR3 DNA, read in part, is TGTGCCAGCACTGAAGGGGCGGGGGACACAGATACG. Translated, it gives CASTEGAGDTDT. The full CDR3 is CASTEGAGDTDTQYF.